This T cell receptor beta chain stems from a study of blood T cell repertoires in COVID-19. Overall study: T cells, B-cell-depleted T cells, or PBMCs provided the cDNA or gDNA that served as material.

The protocol was immunoSEQ multiplex PCR, while the TCRdb copy is restricted to in-frame clones and leaves out a portion. Of 330,000 or so clones detected, around 90% appear once; the ten largest clones hold around 5%. V was shortened by 0 bases and J by 4 bases, with 8 bases between the two germline ends. This CDR3 contains 14 residues. The germline CDR1 and CDR2 sequences are SGHVS and FQNEAQ. The clonotype comes from a young man who had recovered from COVID-19. Source material: PBMCs or T cells enriched from blood (not recorded which). This chain links TRBV7-8 with TRBJ2-3; weak D call: TRBD1 (6 bases). The chain's CDR3 is CASSLAGGADTQYF. DNA of the CDR3: TGTGCCAGCAGCTTAGCAGGGGGAGCAGATACGCAGTATTTT.